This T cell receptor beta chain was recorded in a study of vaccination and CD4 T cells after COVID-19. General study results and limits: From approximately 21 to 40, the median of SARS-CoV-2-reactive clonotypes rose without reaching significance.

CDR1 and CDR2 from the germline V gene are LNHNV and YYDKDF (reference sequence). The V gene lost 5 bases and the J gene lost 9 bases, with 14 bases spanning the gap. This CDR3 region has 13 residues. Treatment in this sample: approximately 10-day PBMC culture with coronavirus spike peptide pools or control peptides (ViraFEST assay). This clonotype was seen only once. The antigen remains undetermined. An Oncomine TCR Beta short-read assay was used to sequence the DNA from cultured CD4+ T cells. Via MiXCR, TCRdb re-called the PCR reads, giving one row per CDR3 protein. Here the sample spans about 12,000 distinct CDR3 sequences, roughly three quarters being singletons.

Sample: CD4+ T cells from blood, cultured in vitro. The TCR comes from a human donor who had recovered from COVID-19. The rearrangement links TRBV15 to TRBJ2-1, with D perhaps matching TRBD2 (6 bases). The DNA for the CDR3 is TGTGCCACCAGCCAGCGGGTTAGGGTTGAGCAGTTCTTC. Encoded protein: CATSQRVRVEQFF. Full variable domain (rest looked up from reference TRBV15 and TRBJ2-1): DAMVIQNPRYQVTQFGKPVTLSCSQTLNHNVMYWYQQKSSQAPKLLFHYYDKDFNNEADTPDNFQSRRPNTSFCFLDIRSPGLGDTAMYLCATSQRVRVEQFFGPGTRLTVL.